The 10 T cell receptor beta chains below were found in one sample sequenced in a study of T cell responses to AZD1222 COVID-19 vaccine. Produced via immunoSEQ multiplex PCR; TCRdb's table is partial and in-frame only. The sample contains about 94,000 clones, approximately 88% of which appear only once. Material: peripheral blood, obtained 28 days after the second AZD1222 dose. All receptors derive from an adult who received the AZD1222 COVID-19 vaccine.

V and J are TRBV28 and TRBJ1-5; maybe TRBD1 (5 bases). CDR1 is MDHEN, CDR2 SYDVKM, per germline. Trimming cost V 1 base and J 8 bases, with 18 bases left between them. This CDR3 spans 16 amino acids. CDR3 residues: CASSLLEGRGVEPQHF. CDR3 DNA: TGTGCCAGCAGTTTATTGGAGGGTCGGGGGGTTGAGCCCCAGCATTTT.

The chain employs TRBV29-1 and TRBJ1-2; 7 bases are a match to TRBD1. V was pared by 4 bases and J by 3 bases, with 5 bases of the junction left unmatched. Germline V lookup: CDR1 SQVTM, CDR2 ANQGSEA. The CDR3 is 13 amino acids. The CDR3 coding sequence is TGCAGCGTTGGACAGGGAGGGGACTATGGCTACACCTTC. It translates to CSVGQGGDYGYTF.

The CDR3 loop reads CASSVTGTENTGELFF. CDR3 bases: TGCGCCAGCAGCGTCACCGGGACCGAGAACACCGGGGAGCTGTTTTTT. This chain connects TRBV5-1 to TRBJ2-2; D is perhaps TRBD1 or TRBD2 (5 bases each). Trimming removed 4 bases from V and 1 base from J, with 14 bases in between. This CDR3 is built from 16 residues. Germline CDR1 SGHRS, CDR2 YFSETQ.

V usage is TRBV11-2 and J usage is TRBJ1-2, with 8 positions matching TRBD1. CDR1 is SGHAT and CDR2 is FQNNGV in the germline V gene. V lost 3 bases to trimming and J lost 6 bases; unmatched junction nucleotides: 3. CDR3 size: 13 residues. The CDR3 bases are TGTGCCAGCAGCTTTAACAGGGGGAATGGCTACACCTTC. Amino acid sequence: CASSFNRGNGYTF.

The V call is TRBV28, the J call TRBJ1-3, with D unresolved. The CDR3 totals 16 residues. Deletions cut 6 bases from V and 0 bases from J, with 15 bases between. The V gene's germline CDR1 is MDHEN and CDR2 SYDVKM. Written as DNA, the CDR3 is TGTGCCAGCAGCCCAGCCGGTACCCTCTCTGGAAACACCATATATTTT. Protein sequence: CASSPAGTLSGNTIYF.

CDR3 in amino acids: CASSLGFGGANYGYTF. The CDR3 DNA reads TGTGCCAGCAGCTTGGGCTTTGGCGGGGCCAACTATGGCTACACCTTC. The chain has TRBV7-8 and TRBJ1-2, with TRBD1 as a possible D gene (5 bases). CDR1 is SGHVS, CDR2 FQNEAQ, per germline. This CDR3 is 16 amino acids long. Trimming shortened V by 3 bases and J by 2 bases, and 16 bases separated the two germline ends.

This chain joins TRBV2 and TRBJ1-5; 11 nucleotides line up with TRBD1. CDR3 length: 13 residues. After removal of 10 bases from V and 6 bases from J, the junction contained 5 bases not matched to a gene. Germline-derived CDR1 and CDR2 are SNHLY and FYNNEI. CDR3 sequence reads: CATGQGARQPQHF. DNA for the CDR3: TGTGCCACAGGACAGGGGGCGCGTCAGCCCCAGCATTTT.

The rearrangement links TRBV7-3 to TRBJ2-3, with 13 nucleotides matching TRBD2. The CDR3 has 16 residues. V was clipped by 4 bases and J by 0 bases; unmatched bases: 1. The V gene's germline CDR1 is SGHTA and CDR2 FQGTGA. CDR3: CASSWTSGGSTDTQYF. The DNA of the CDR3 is TGTGCCAGCAGCTGGACTAGCGGGGGAAGCACAGATACGCAGTATTTT.

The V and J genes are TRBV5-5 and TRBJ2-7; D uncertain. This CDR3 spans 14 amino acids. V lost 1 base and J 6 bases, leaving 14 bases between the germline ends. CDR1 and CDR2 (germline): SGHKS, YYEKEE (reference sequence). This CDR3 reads CASSLFRLRSEQYF. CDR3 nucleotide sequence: TGTGCCAGCAGCTTGTTTAGGCTCCGTTCCGAGCAGTACTTC.

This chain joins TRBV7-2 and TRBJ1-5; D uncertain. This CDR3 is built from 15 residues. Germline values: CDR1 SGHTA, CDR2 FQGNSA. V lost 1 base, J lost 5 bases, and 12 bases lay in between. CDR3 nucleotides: TGTGCCAGCAGCTTAGACCCGGGCAACTATCAGCCCCAGCATTTT. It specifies CASSLDPGNYQPQHF.